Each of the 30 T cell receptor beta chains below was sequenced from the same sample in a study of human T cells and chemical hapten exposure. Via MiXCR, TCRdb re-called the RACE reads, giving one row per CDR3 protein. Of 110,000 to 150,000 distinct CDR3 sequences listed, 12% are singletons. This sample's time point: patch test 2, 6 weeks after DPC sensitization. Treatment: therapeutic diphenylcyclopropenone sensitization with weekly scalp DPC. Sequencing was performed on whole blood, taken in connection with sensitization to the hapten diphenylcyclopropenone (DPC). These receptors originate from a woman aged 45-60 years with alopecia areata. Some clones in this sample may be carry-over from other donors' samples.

This CDR3 is CASSQDRGGYTGELFF. CDR3 in DNA: TGCGCCAGCAGCCAAGATCGAGGGGGTTACACCGGGGAGCTGTTTTTT. The J gene is TRBJ2-2, the V gene TRBV4-1; D might be TRBD1 (6 bases). The germline CDR1 and CDR2 sequences are MGHRA and YSYEKL. The CDR3 loop spans 16 amino acids. The germline V and J ends were trimmed by 0 bases and 3 bases, with 11 bases remaining between them.

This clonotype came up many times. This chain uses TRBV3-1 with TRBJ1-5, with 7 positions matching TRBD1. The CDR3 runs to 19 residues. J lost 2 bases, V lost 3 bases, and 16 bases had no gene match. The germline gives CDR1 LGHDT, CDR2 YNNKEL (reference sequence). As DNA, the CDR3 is TGTGCCAGCAGCCATACTAGAGGGGGCTCTTTTAACCGCAATCAGCCCCAGCATTTT. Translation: CASSHTRGGSFNRNQPQHF.

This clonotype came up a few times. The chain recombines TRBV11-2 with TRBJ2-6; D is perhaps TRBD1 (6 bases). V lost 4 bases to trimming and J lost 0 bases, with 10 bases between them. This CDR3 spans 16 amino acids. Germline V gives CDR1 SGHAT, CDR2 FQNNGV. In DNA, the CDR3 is TGTGCCAGCAGCTCGACAGGTCGCTCTGGGGCCAACGTCCTGACTTTC. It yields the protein CASSSTGRSGANVLTF. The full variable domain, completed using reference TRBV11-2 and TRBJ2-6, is EAGVAQSPRYKIIEKRQSVAFWCNPISGHATLYWYQQILGQGPKLLIQFQNNGVVDDSQLPKDRFSAERLKGVDSTLKIQPAKLEDSAVYLCASSSTGRSGANVLTFGAGSRLTVL.

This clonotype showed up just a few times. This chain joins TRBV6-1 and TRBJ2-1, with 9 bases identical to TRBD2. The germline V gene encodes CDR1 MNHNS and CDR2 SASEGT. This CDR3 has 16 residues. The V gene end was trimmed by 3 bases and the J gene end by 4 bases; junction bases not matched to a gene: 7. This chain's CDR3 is CASSDRFSGGYNEQFF. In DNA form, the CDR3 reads TGTGCCAGCAGTGACCGTTTTAGCGGGGGTTACAATGAGCAGTTCTTC.

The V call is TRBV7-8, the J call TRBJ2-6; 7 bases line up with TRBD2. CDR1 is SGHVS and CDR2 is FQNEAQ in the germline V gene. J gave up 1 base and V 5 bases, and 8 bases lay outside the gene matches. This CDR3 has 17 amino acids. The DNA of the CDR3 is TGTGCCAGCAGCCCAGGGTTTAGCGGGTCTGGGGCCAACGTCCTGACTTTC. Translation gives CASSPGFSGSGANVLTF. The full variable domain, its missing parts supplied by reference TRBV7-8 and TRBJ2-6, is GAGVSQSPRYKVAKRGQDVALRCDPISGHVSLFWYQQALGQGPEFLTYFQNEAQLDKSGLPSDRFFAERPEGSVSTLKIQRTQQEDSAVYLCASSPGFSGSGANVLTFGAGSRLTVL.

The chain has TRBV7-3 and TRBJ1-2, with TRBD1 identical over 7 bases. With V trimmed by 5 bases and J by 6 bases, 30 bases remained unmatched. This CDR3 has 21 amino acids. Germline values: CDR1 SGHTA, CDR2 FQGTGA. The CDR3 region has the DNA TGTGCCAGCAGCCCCAGACAGGGACAGAAACGCCCAGAGGGGGGGCCCGATGGCTACACCTTC. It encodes CASSPRQGQKRPEGGPDGYTF. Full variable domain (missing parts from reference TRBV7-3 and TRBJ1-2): GAGVSQTPSNKVTEKGKYVELRCDPISGHTALYWYRQSLGQGPEFLIYFQGTGAADDSGLPNDRFFAVRPEGSVSTLKIQRTERGDSAVYLCASSPRQGQKRPEGGPDGYTFGSGTRLTVV.

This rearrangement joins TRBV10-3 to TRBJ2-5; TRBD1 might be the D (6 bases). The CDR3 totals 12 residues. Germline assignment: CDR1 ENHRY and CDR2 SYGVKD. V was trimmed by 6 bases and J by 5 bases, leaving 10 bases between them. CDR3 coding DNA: TGTGCCATCAGCTTCGACAGGGAGACCCAGTACTTC. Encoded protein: CAISFDRETQYF.

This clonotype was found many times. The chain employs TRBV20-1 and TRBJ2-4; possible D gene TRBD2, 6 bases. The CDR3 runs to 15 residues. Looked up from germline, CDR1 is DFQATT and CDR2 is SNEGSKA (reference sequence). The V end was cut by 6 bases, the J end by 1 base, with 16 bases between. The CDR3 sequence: CSAHAQRVAKNIQYF. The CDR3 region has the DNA TGCAGTGCACACGCGCAGCGGGTTGCCAAAAACATTCAGTACTTC.

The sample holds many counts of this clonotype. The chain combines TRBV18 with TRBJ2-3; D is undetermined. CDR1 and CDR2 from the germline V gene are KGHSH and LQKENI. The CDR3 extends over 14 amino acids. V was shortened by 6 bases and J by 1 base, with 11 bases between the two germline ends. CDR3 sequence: CASSTRAGTDTQYF. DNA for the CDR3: TGTGCCAGCTCTACACGGGCCGGCACAGATACGCAGTATTTT.

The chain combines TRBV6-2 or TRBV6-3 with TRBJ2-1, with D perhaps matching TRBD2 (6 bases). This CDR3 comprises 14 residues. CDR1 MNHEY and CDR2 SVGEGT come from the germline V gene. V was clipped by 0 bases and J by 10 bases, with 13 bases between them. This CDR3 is CASSYSLAGGEQFF. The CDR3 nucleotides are TGTGCCAGCAGTTACTCGCTAGCCGGAGGGGAGCAGTTCTTC.

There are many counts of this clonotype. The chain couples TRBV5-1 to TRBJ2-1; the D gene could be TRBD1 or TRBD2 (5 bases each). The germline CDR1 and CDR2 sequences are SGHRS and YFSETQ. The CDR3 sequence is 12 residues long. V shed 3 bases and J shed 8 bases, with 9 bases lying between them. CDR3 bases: TGCGCCAGCAGCTCGGGGCCGGATGAGCAGTTCTTC. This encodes CASSSGPDEQFF.

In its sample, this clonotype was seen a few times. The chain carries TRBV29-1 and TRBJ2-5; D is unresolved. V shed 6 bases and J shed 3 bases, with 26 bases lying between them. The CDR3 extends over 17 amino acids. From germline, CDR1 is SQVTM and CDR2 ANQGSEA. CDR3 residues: CSVPSRSRRYLKETQYF. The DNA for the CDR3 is TGCAGCGTCCCCTCGCGGAGTAGACGCTACCTTAAAGAGACCCAGTACTTC.

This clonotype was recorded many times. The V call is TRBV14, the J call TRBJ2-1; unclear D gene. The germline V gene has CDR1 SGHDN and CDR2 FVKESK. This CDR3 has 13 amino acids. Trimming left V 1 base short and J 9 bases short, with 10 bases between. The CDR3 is CASSQVLGGEQFF. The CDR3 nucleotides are TGTGCCAGCAGCCAAGTTTTAGGTGGTGAGCAGTTCTTC.

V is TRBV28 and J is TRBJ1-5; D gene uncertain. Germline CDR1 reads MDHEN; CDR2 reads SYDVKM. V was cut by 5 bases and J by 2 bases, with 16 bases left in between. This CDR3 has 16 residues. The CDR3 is CASSPQIGTRNQPQHF. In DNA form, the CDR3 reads TGTGCCAGCAGTCCCCAAATTGGCACGCGCAATCAGCCCCAGCATTTT. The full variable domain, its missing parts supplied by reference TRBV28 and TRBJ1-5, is DVKVTQSSRYLVKRTGEKVFLECVQDMDHENMFWYRQDPGLGLRLIYFSYDVKMKEKGDIPEGYSVSREKKERFSLILESASTNQTSMYLCASSPQIGTRNQPQHFGDGTRLSIL.

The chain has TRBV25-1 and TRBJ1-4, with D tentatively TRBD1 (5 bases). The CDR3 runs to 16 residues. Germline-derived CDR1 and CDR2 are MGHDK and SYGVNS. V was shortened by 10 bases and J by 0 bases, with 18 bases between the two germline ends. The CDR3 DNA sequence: TGTGCCAACAGGAAGACCGGCCTCGCAACTAATGAAAAACTGTTTTTT. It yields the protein CANRKTGLATNEKLFF.

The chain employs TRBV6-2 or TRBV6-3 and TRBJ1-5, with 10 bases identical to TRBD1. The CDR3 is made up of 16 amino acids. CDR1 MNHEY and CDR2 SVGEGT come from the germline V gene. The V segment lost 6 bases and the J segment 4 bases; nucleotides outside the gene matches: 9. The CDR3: CASRPTGTGVNQPQHF. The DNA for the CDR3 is TGTGCCAGCAGACCCACCGGGACAGGGGTAAATCAGCCCCAGCATTTT.

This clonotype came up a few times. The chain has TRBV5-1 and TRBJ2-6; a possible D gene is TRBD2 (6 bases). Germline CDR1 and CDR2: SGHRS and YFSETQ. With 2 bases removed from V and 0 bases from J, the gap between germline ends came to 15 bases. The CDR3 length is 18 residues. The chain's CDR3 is CASSLGGVLLSGANVLTF. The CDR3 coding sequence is TGCGCCAGCAGCTTAGGAGGGGTACTCCTCTCTGGGGCCAACGTCCTGACTTTC.

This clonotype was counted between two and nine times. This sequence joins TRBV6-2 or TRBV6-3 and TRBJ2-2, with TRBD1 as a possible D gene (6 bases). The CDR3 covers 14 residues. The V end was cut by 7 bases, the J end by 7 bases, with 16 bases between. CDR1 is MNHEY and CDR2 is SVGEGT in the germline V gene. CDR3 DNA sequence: TGTGCCAGCAACCAGGGGCCCAGGGGCGGGGAGCTGTTTTTT. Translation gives CASNQGPRGGELFF.

The CDR3 DNA is TGTGCCAGCTTAGACACCTTTAGCACAGATACGCAGTATTTT. Translation gives CASLDTFSTDTQYF. The chain is built from TRBV28 and TRBJ2-3; unclear D gene. The CDR3 has 14 amino acids. The germline CDR1 and CDR2 sequences are MDHEN and SYDVKM. Trimming pared 8 bases from V and 0 bases from J, leaving 12 bases between.

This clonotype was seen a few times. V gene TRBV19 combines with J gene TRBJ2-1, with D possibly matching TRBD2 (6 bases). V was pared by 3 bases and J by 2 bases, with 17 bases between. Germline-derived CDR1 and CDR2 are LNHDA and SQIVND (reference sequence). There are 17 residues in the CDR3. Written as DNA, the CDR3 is TGTGCCAGTAGTATTTCCGCGGGCCCGGGGGCCTACAATGAGCAGTTCTTC. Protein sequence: CASSISAGPGAYNEQFF.

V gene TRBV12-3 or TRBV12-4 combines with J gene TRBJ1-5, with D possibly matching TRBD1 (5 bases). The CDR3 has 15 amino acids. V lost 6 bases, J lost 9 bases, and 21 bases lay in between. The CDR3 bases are TGTGCCAGCAGCCGTCATCTAGGGGCCGGAGGGCCCCAGCATTTT. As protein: CASSRHLGAGGPQHF.

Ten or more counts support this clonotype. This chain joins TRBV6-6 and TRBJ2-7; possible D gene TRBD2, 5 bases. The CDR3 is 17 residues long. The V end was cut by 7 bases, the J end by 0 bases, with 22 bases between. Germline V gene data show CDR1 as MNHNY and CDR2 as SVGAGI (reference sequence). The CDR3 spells CASTLSPLQRPSYEQYF. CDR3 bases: TGTGCCAGCACCTTATCCCCTCTCCAGCGGCCCTCCTACGAGCAGTACTTC.

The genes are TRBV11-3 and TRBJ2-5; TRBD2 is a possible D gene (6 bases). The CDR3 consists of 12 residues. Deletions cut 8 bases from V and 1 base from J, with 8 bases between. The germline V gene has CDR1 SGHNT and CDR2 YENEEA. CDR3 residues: CASGDSQETQYF. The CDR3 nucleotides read TGTGCCAGCGGGGACTCCCAAGAGACCCAGTACTTC.

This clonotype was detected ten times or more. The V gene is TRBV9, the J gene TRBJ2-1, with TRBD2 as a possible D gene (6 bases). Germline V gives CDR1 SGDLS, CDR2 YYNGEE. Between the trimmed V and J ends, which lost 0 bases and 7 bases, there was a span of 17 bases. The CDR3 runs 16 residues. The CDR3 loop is CASSVAGSGYTNEQFF. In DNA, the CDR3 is TGTGCCAGCAGCGTAGCCGGGAGCGGGTATACAAATGAGCAGTTCTTC.

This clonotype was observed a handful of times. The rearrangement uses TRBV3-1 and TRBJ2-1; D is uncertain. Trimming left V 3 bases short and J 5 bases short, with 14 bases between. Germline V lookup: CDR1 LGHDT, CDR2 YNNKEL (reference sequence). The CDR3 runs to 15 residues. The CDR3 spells CASSQGNRANNEQFF. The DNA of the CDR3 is TGTGCCAGCAGCCAGGGCAATCGAGCGAACAATGAGCAGTTCTTC.

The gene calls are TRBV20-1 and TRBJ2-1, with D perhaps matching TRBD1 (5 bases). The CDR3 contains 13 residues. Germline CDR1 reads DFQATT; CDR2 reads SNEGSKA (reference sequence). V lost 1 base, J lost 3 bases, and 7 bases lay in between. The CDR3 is CSARGGIYNEQFF. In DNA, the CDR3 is TGCAGTGCTAGAGGGGGCATCTACAATGAGCAGTTCTTC.

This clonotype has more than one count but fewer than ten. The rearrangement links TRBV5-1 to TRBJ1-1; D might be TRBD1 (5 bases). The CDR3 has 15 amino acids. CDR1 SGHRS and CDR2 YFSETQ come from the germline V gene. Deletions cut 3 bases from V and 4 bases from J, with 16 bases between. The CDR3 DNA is TGCGCCAGCAGCTACGCTGGGGCGAGGGGCACTGAAGCTTTCTTT. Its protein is CASSYAGARGTEAFF.

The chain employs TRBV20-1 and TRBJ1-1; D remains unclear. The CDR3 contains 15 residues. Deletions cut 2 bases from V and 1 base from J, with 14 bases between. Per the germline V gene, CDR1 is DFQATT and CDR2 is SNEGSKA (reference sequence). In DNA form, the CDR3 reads TGCAGTGCTAGATCAACCGGGATGCAGAACACTGAAGCTTTCTTT. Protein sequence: CSARSTGMQNTEAFF.

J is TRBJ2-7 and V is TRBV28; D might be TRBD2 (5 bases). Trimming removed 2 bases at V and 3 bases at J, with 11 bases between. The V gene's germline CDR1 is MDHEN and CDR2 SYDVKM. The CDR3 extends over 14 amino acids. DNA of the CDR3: TGTGCCAGCAGTTTACCCGCCGGGGACTACGAGCAGTACTTC. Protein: CASSLPAGDYEQYF.

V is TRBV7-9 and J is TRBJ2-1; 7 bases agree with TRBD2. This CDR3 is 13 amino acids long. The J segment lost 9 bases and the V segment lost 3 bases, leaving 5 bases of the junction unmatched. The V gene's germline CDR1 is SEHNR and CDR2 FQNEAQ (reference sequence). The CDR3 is CASSFAGALEQFF. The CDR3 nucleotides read TGTGCCAGCAGCTTTGCGGGAGCGCTTGAGCAGTTCTTC. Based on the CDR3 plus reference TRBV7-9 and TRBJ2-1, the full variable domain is DTGVSQNPRHKITKRGQNVTFRCDPISEHNRLYWYRQTLGQGPEFLTYFQNEAQLEKSRLLSDRFSAERPKGSFSTLEIQRTEQGDSAMYLCASSFAGALEQFFGPGTRLTVL.